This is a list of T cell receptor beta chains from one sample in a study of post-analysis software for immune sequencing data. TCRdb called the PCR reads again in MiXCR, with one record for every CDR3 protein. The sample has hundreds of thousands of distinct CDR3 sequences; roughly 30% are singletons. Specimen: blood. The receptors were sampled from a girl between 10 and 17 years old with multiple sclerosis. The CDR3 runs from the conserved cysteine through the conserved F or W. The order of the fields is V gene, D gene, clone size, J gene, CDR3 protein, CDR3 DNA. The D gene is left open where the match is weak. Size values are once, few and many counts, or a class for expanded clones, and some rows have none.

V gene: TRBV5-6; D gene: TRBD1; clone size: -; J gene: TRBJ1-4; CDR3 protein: CASNLGQGEREKLFF; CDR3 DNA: TGTGCCAGCAACCTGGGACAGGGTGAGAGAGAAAAACTGTTTTTT
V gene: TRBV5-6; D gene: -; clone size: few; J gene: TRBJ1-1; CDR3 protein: CASSGRGTLSRSRNTEAFF; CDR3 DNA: TGTGCCAGCAGCGGTAGGGGAACCCTCTCCCGGTCTAGAAACACTGAAGCTTTCTTT
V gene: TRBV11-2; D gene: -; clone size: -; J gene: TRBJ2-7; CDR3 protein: CASSLDPGHSYEQYF; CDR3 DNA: TGTGCCAGCAGCTTAGATCCGGGACACTCCTACGAGCAGTACTTC
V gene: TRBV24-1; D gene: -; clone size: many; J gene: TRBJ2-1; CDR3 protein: CATSLVNEQFF; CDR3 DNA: TGTGCCACCAGCCTCGTTAATGAGCAGTTCTTC
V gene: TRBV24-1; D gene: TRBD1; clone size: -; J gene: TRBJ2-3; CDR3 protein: CATSDQKPTGTGGTDTQYF; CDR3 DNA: TGTGCCACCAGTGATCAGAAGCCTACCGGGACAGGGGGGACAGATACGCAGTATTTT
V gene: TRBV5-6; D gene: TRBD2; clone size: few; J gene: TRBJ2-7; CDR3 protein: CASSPPPAGREEQYF; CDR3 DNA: TGTGCCAGCAGCCCCCCTCCAGCGGGAAGGGAAGAGCAGTACTTC
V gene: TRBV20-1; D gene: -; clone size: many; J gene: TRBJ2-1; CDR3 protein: CSASGLVSADEQFF; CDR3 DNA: TGCAGTGCTAGTGGCCTAGTGTCGGCTGATGAGCAGTTCTTC
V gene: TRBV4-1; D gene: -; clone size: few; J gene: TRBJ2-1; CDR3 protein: CASSQEGEVVYNEQFF; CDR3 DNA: TGCGCCAGCAGCCAAGAAGGAGAGGTAGTCTACAATGAGCAGTTCTTC
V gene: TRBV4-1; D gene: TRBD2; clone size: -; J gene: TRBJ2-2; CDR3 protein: CASSRNSGGVNTGELFF; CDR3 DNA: TGCGCCAGCAGCAGGAATAGCGGGGGAGTTAACACCGGGGAGCTGTTTTTT
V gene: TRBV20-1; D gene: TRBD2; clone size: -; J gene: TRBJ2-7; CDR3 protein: CSARRTSGSYEQYF; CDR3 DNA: TGCAGTGCTCGAAGGACTAGCGGGAGCTACGAGCAGTACTTC
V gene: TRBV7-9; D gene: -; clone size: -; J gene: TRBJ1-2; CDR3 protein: CASSSWDILGYTF; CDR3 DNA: TGTGCCAGCAGCTCATGGGACATCCTCGGCTACACCTTC
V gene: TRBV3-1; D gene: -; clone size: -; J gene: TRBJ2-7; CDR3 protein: CASSQDISGYEQYF; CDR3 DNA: TGTGCCAGCAGCCAAGATATTTCCGGCTACGAGCAGTACTTC
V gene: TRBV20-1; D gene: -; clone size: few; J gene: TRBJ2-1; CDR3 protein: CSARVASSGNEQFF; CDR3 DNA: TGCAGTGCTAGAGTCGCTAGCTCCGGCAATGAGCAGTTCTTC
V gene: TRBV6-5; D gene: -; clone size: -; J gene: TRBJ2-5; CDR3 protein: CATSPWRGLQETQYF; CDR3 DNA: TGTGCCACCTCTCCCTGGCGGGGCCTACAAGAGACCCAGTACTTC
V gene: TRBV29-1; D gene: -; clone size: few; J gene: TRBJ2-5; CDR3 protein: CSVGGARETQYF; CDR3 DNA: TGCAGCGTTGGGGGGGCGCGGGAGACCCAGTACTTC
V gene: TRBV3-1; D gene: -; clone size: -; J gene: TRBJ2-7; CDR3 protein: CASSQPSEGGGHAYEQYF; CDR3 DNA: TGTGCCAGCAGCCAGCCAAGCGAAGGCGGAGGTCATGCCTACGAGCAGTACTTC
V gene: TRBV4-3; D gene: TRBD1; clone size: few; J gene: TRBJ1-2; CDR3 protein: CASSHQGGYGYTF; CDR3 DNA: TGCGCCAGCAGCCATCAGGGGGGCTATGGCTACACCTTC
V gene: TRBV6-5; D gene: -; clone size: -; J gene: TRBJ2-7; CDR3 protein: CASSRTRRGYEQYF; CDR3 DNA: TGTGCCAGCAGTAGGACGCGGAGGGGCTACGAGCAGTACTTC
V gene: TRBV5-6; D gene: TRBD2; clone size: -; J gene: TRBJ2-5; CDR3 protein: CASSLSLAGGPSWETQYF; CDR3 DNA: TGTGCCAGCAGCTTGTCTCTAGCGGGAGGGCCCTCTTGGGAGACCCAGTACTTC
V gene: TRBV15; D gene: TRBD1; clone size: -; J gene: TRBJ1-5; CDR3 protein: CATSRERQGGNQPQHF; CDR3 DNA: TGTGCCACCAGCAGGGAACGACAGGGTGGCAATCAGCCCCAGCATTTT
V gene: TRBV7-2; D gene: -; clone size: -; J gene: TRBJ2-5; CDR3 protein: CASSSRNRGETQYF; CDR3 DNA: TGTGCCAGCAGCTCGCGAAACCGGGGGGAGACCCAGTACTTC
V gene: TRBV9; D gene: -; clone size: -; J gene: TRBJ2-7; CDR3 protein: CASSVGVGSSYEQYF; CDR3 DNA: TGTGCCAGCAGCGTTGGAGTGGGTAGCTCCTACGAGCAGTACTTC
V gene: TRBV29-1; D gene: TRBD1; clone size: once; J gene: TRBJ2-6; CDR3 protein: CSVLTGFSGANVLTF; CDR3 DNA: TGCAGCGTCCTGACAGGGTTCTCTGGGGCCAACGTCCTGACTTTC
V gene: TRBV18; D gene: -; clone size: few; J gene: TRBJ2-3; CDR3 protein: CASSHSGGRTDTQYF; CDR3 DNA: TGTGCCAGCTCACACTCAGGGGGGAGGACAGATACGCAGTATTTT
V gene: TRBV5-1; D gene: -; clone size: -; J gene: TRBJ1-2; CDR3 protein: CASSFEARGYTF; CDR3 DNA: TGCGCCAGCAGCTTCGAGGCCCGGGGCTACACCTTC
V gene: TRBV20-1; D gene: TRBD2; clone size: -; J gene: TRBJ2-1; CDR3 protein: CSATSSGSPYNEQFF; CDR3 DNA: TGCAGTGCTACCAGTAGCGGGAGCCCCTACAATGAGCAGTTCTTC
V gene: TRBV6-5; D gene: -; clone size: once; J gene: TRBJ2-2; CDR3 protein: CATRQGGRTGELFF; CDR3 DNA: TGTGCCACGCGACAGGGAGGGCGGACCGGGGAGCTGTTTTTT
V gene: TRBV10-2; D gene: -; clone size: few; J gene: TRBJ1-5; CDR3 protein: CASSGIGEGRNQPQHF; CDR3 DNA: TGCGCCAGCAGCGGGATCGGGGAAGGACGCAATCAGCCCCAGCATTTT
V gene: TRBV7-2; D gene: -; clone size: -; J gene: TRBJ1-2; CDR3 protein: CASSVAPGRPNYGYTF; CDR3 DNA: TGTGCCAGCAGCGTTGCCCCGGGACGACCAAACTATGGCTACACCTTC
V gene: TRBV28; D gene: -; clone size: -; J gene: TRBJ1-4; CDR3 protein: CASSGGHFTEKLFF; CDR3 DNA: TGTGCCAGCAGTGGGGGACATTTTACTGAAAAACTGTTTTTT
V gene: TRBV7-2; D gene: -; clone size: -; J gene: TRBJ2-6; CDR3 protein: CASSLVGESMHSGANVLTF; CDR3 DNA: TGTGCCAGCAGCTTAGTTGGGGAATCTATGCACTCTGGGGCCAACGTCCTGACTTTC
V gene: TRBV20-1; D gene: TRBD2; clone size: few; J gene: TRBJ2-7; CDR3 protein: CSVTGTSGVYEQYF; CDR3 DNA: TGCAGTGTTACCGGGACTAGCGGGGTTTATGAGCAGTACTTC
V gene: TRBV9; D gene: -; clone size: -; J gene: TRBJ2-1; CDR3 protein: CASSVDGASSYNEQFF; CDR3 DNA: TGTGCCAGCAGCGTAGATGGTGCAAGCTCCTACAATGAGCAGTTCTTC
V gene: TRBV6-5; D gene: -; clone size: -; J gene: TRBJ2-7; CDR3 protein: CATSKSGGSYEQYF; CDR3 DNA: TGTGCCACCTCAAAATCAGGAGGTAGCTACGAGCAGTACTTC
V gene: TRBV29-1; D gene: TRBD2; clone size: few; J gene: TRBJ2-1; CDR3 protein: CSVETSGILRDEQFF; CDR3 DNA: TGCAGCGTTGAGACTAGCGGGATCCTCAGGGATGAGCAGTTCTTC
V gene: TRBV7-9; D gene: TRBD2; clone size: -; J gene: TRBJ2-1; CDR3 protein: CASSLDTSGVNEQFF; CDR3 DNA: TGTGCCAGCAGCTTAGATACTAGCGGGGTCAATGAGCAGTTCTTC
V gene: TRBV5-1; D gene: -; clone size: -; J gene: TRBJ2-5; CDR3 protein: CASSFKRANRIQETQYF; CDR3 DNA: TGCGCCAGCAGCTTCAAGAGGGCTAACAGGATCCAAGAGACCCAGTACTTC
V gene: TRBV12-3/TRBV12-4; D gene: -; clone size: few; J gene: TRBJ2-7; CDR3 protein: CASSPSYNEQYF; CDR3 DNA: TGTGCCAGCAGTCCCTCCTACAATGAGCAGTACTTC
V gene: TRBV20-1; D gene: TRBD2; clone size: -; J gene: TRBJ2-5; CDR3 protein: CSARSGTGGSPETQYF; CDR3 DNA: TGCAGTGCTAGATCTGGGACTGGCGGGAGCCCAGAGACCCAGTACTTC
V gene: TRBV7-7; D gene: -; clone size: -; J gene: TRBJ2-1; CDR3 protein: CAGSETFAGLNEQFF; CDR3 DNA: TGTGCCGGCAGCGAGACCTTTGCTGGGCTTAATGAGCAGTTCTTC
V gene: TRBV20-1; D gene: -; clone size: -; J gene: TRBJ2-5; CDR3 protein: CSARARRGAGETQYF; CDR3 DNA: TGCAGTGCTAGAGCTAGGCGCGGGGCTGGAGAGACCCAGTACTTC
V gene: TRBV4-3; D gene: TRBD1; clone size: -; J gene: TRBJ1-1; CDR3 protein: CASSSLGTGDTEAFF; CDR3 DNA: TGCGCCAGCAGTAGCCTAGGGACAGGGGACACTGAAGCTTTCTTT
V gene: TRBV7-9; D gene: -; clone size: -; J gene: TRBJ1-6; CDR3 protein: CASSPDLTGSPLHF; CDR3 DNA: TGTGCCAGCAGCCCGGACCTAACCGGGTCACCCCTCCACTTT
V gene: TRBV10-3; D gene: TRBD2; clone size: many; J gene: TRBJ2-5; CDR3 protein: CAISLAGGRQETQYF; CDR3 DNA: TGTGCCATCAGCCTAGCGGGGGGGCGCCAAGAGACCCAGTACTTC
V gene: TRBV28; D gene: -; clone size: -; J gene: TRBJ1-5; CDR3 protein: CASPPGQTINQPQHF; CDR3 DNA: TGTGCCAGCCCTCCGGGGCAGACGATTAATCAGCCCCAGCATTTT